This TCR beta chain was captured in a study of blood T cell repertoires in COVID-19. Overall study: Researchers got acute and convalescent COVID-19 samples from the United States, Italy and Spain. PBMCs, B-cell-depleted T cells, or T cells provided the cDNA or gDNA that made up the material.

The V end was cut by 3 bases, the J end by 0 bases, with 9 bases between. CDR1 is SGHRS, CDR2 YFSETQ, per germline. This CDR3 region has 14 residues. In the study's own analysis: Amplification with reference gene primers provided the estimates of nucleated cell counts. The table came from immunoSEQ multiplex PCR; TCRdb's copy has only in-frame clones and leaves some out. V and J calls and clone size come straight from that table; D and trimming were deduced from the DNA. In the table there are some 150,000 clones, 84% of which are singletons. This clone was recorded only once. Other nucleotide sequences from this sample produce the same CDR3.

Sequencing used peripheral blood. The sequence was collected from a woman of 80 years or more in a cohort sampled during active or convalescent COVID-19. The rearrangement joins TRBV5-1 to TRBJ1-1, with D possibly TRBD1 on 6 matching bases. CDR3 coding DNA: TGCGCCAGCAGCTCTACAGGGTTGAACACTGAAGCTTTCTTT. The encoded protein is CASSSTGLNTEAFF. The variable domain in full, completed from reference TRBV5-1 and TRBJ1-1, reads KAGVTQTPRYLIKTRGQQVTLSCSPISGHRSVSWYQQTPGQGLQFLFEYFSETQRNKGNFPGRFSGRQFSNSRSEMNVSTLELGDSALYLCASSSTGLNTEAFFGQGTRLTVV.